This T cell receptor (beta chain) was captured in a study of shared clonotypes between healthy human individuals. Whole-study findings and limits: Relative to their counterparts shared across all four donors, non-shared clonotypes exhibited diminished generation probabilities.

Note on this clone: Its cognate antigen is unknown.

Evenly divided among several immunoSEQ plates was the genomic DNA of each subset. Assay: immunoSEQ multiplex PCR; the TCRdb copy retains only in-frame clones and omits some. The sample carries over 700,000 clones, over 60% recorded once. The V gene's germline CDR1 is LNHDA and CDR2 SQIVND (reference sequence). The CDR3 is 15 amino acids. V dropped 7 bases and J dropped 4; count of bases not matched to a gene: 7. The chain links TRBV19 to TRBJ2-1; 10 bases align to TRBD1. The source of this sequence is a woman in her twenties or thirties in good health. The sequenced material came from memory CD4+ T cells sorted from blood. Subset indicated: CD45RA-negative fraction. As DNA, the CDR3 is TGTGCCAGTAAGGACAGGGGGGCGGGTTACAATGAGCAGTTCTTC. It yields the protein CASKDRGAGYNEQFF.